This T cell receptor beta chain was captured by sequencing in a study of blood T cell repertoires in COVID-19. As for the study in general: The cDNA or gDNA used as material had been derived from T cells, B-cell-depleted T cells, or PBMCs.

This CDR3 has 16 residues. Trimming cost V 0 bases and J 7 bases; bases outside gene matches: 8. Germline V gene lookup returns CDR1 LGHNA and CDR2 YSLEER. Per the authors' pipeline: Researchers report that nucleated cell counts were estimated from reference gene primer amplification. The protocol was immunoSEQ multiplex PCR, while the TCRdb copy is restricted to in-frame clones and leaves out a portion. V and J calls plus clone size are reproduced from that table; the DNA served to infer D and trimming. The table records around 150,000 clones, around 73% of them present only once. Sequencing was done on a sample of peripheral blood. The origin of this receptor is a man between 60 and 75 years old who had recovered from COVID-19. The chain employs TRBV4-3 and TRBJ2-1; TRBD2 aligns across 8 bases. The CDR3 protein is CASSQDYREGRNEQFF. The CDR3 coding sequence is TGCGCCAGCAGCCAAGATTATCGGGAGGGCCGTAATGAGCAGTTCTTC.